A single sample gave rise to the 5 T cell receptor beta chains below, sequenced in a study of radiotherapy plus CTLA-4 blockade in lung cancer (dated by TCRdb to between 2017 and 2018). The library was obtained by the immunoSEQ multiplex PCR assay. As stored in TCRdb, this immuneACCESS dataset retains in-frame rearrangements with V and J assigned. A fraction of the clones does not appear; measured against another copy, unresolved V genes explain less than half of the discrepancy, and the remainder lacks a known reason. This sample has some 92,000 clones in its table, and roughly 80% of those were observed once. The ten largest clones represent around 3.6% of the sample. The source was peripheral blood, collected from a patient treated with radiotherapy plus ipilimumab. The receptors here all came from a human donor with non-small cell lung cancer who had a partial response to radiotherapy plus ipilimumab.

V usage is TRBV7-3 and J usage is TRBJ2-7, with 8 nucleotides matching TRBD2. The CDR3 covers 18 residues. With 1 base clipped from V and 4 bases from J, the junction kept 15 bases outside the gene matches. Per germline, CDR1 SGHTA and CDR2 FQGTGA. CDR3 region: CASSLIGGGRGKRYEQYF. CDR3 bases: TGTGCCAGCAGCTTAATCGGGGGGGGTAGGGGTAAGCGGTACGAGCAGTACTTC.

The chain links TRBV7-2 to TRBJ2-5, with a tentative D call TRBD1 (5 bases). The CDR3 is 14 residues long. Germline V gene sequence: CDR1 SGHTA, CDR2 FQGNSA. The germline V and J ends were trimmed by 4 bases and 5 bases, with 14 bases remaining between them. CDR3 region: CASSSRVVSETQYF. The CDR3 coding sequence is TGTGCCAGCAGCTCCAGGGTTGTTAGCGAGACCCAGTACTTC.

The V and J genes are TRBV28 and TRBJ1-2; possibly TRBD1 for D (5 bases). Trimming stripped 5 bases from V and 8 bases from J, with 21 bases between. The germline gives CDR1 MDHEN, CDR2 SYDVKM. CDR3 length: 15 residues. The CDR3 DNA sequence: TGTGCCAGCAGTCCCCGGTCGGGACTAGGCAGCGGCTACACCTTC. Its translation: CASSPRSGLGSGYTF.

This clone was recorded a few times. The chain carries TRBV7-2 and TRBJ2-7, with 7 positions matching TRBD2. V was clipped by 8 bases and J by 0 bases; unmatched bases: 7. The CDR3 is made up of 14 amino acids. Per germline, CDR1 SGHTA and CDR2 FQGNSA. CDR3 amino acids: CASPPAGASYEQYF. Here the CDR3 DNA reads TGTGCCAGCCCTCCGGCGGGAGCCTCCTACGAGCAGTACTTC.

This clone has only a few counts. The chain joins TRBV30 to TRBJ1-4, with TRBD1 identical over 7 bases. With V trimmed by 1 base and J by 2 bases, 7 bases remained unmatched. There are 16 residues in the CDR3. Germline CDR1 GTSNPN, CDR2 SVGIG (reference sequence). CDR3 nucleotides: TGTGCCTGGAGTGGACAGGGATTAGGGACTAATGAAAAACTGTTTTTT. It translates to CAWSGQGLGTNEKLFF.